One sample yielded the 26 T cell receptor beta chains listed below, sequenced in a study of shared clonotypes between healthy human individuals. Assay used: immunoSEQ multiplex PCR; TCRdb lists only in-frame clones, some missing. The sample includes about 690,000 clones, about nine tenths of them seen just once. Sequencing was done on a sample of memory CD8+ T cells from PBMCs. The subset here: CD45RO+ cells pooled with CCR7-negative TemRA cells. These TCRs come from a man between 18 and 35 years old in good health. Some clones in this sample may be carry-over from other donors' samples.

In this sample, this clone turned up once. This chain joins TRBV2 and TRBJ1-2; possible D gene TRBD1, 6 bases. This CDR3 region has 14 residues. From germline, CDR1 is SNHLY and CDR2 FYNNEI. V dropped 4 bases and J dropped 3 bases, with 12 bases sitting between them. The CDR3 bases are TGTGCCAGCAGTGGAACAGGGCCCGACTATGGCTACACCTTC. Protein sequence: CASSGTGPDYGYTF.

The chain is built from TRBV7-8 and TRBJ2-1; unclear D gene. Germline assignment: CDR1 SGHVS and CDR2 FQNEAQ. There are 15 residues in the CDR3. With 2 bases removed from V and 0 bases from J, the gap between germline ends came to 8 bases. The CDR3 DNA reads TGTGCCAGCAGCTTATTAGGTAGCTCCTACAATGAGCAGTTCTTC. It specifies CASSLLGSSYNEQFF.

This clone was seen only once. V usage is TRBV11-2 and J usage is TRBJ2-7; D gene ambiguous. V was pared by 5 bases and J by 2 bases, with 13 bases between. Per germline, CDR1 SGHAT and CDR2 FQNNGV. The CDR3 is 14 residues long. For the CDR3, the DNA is TGTGCCAGCAGCCTGGGATCCGGTGCCTACGAGCAGTACTTC. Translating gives CASSLGSGAYEQYF.

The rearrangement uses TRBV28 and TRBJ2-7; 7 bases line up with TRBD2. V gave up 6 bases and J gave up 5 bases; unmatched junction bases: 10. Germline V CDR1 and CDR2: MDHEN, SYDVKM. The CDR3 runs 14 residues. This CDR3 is CASRSGTTGDEQYF. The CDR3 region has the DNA TGTGCCAGCAGGTCCGGGACTACCGGTGACGAGCAGTACTTC. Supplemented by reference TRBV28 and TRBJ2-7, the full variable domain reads DVKVTQSSRYLVKRTGEKVFLECVQDMDHENMFWYRQDPGLGLRLIYFSYDVKMKEKGDIPEGYSVSREKKERFSLILESASTNQTSMYLCASRSGTTGDEQYFGPGTRLTVT.

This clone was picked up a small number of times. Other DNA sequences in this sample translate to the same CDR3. CDR3 coding DNA: TGTGCCAGCAGTTCTGGGACAGTTAATCAGCCCCAGCATTTT. It is translated as CASSSGTVNQPQHF. The chain carries TRBV27 and TRBJ1-5; TRBD1 aligns across 7 bases. The V gene's germline CDR1 is MNHEY and CDR2 SMNVEV (reference sequence). V was clipped by 4 bases and J by 4 bases; unmatched bases: 4. This CDR3 region has 14 residues.

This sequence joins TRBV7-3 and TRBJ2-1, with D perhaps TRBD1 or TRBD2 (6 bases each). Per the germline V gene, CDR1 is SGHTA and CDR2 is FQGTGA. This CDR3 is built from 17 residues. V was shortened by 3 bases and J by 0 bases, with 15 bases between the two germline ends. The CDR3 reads CASSFGGQLSSYNEQFF. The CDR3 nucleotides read TGTGCCAGCAGCTTTGGGGGGCAGCTTAGCTCCTACAATGAGCAGTTCTTC.

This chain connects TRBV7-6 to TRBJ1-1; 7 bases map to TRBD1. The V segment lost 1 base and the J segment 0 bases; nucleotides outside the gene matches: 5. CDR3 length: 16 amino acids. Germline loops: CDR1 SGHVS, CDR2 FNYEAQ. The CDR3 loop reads CASSLVGRGMNTEAFF. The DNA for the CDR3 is TGTGCCAGCAGCTTAGTGGGCAGGGGGATGAACACTGAAGCTTTCTTT.

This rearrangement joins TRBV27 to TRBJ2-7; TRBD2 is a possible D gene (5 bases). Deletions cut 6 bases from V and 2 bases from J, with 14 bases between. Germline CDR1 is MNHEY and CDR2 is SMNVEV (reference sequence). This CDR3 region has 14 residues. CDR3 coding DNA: TGTGCCAGCAGCCCCGGTACGAGGGCCTACGAGCAGTACTTC. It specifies CASSPGTRAYEQYF.

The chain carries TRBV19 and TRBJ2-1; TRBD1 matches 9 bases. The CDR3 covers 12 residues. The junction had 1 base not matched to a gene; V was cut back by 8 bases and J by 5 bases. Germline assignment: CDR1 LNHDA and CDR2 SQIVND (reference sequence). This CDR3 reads CASRTGDNEQFF. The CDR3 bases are TGTGCCAGTCGGACAGGGGACAATGAGCAGTTCTTC. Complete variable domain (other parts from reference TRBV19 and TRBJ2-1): DGGITQSPKYLFRKEGQNVTLSCEQNLNHDAMYWYRQDPGQGLRLIYYSQIVNDFQKGDIAEGYSVSREKKESFPLTVTSAQKNPTAFYLCASRTGDNEQFFGPGTRLTVL.

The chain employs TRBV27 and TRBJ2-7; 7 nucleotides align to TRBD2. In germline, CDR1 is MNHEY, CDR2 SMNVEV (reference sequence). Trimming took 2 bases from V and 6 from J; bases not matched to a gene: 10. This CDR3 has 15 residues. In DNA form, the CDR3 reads TGTGCCAGCAGTTTACGTGGACTAGGGGTCGTCGAGCAGTACTTC. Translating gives CASSLRGLGVVEQYF.

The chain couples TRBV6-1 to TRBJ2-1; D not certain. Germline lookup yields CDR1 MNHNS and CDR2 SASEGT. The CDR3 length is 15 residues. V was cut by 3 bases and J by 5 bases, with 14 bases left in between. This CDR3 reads CASSDWLALNNEQFF. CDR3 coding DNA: TGTGCCAGCAGTGATTGGCTGGCCTTAAACAATGAGCAGTTCTTC.

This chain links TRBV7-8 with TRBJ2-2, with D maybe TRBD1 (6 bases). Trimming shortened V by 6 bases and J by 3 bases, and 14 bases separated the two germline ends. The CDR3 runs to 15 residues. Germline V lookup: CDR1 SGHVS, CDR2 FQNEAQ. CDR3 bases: TGTGCCAGCAGAAGCGGACAGTTTTACACCGGGGAGCTGTTTTTT. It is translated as CASRSGQFYTGELFF.

This chain's CDR3 is CASSNRLTSGSQETQYF. The CDR3 DNA reads as TGTGCCAGCAGCAATAGACTCACTAGCGGGAGCCAAGAGACCCAGTACTTC. The chain combines TRBV21-1 with TRBJ2-5; the D segment call TRBD2 is taken from the table without a DNA check. TRBV21-1 is a pseudogene segment. CDR3 length equals 17 residues.

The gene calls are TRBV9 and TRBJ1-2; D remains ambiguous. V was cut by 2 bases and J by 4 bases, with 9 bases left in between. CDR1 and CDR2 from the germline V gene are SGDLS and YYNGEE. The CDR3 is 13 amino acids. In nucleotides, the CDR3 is TGTGCCAGCAGCGTCTCAGTCCTCTATGGCTACACCTTC. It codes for CASSVSVLYGYTF.

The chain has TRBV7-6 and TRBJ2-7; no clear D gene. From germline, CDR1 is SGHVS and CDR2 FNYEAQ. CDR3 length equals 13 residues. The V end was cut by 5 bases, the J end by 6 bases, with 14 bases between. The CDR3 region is CASSVQDSSEQYF. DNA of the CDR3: TGTGCCAGCAGCGTGCAGGATTCCAGCGAGCAGTACTTC.

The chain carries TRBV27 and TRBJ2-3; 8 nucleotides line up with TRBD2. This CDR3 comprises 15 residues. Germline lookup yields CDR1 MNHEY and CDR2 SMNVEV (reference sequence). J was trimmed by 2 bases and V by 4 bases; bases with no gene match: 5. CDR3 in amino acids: CASSSQRGPTDTQYF. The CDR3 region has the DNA TGTGCCAGCAGTTCCCAGCGGGGGCCCACAGATACGCAGTATTTT.

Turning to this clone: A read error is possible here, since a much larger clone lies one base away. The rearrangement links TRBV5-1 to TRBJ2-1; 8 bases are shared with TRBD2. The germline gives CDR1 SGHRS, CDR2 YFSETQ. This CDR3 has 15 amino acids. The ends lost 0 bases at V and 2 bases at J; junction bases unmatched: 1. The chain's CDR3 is CASSLGSGTYNEQFF. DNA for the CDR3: TGCGCCAGCAGCTTGGGTAGCGGGACCTACAATGAGCAGTTCTTC.

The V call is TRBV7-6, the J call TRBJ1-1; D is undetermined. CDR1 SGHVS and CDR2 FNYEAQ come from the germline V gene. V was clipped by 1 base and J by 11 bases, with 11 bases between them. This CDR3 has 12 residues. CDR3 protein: CASSLGRGEAFF. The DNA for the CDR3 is TGTGCCAGCAGCTTAGGTCGCGGCGAGGCTTTCTTT.

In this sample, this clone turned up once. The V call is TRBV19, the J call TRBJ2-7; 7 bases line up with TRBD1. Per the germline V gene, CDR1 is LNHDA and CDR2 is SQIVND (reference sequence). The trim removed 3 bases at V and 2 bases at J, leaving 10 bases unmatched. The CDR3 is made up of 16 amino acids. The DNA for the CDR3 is TGTGCCAGTAGTATCGGGTTCGGGACAGAGCCCTACGAGCAGTACTTC. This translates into CASSIGFGTEPYEQYF.

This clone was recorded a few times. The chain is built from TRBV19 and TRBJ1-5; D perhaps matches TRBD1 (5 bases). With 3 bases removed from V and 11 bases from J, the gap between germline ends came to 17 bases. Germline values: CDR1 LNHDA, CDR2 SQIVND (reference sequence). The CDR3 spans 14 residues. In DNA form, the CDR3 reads TGTGCCAGTAGTATGGGGCCACGGACCCCAGCCCAGCATTTT. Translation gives CASSMGPRTPAQHF.

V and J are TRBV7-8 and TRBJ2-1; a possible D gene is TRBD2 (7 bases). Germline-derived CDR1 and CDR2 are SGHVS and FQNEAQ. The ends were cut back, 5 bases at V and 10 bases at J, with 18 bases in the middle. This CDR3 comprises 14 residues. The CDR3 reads CASSPPRGAEEQFF. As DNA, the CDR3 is TGTGCCAGCAGCCCCCCCCGGGGGGCCGAGGAGCAGTTCTTC.

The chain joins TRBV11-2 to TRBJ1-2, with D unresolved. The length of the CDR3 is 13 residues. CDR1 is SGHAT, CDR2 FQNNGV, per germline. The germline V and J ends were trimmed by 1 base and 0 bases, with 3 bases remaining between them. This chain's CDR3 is CASSLGTNYGYTF. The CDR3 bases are TGTGCCAGCAGCTTAGGGACTAACTATGGCTACACCTTC. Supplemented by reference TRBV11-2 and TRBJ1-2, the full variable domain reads EAGVAQSPRYKIIEKRQSVAFWCNPISGHATLYWYQQILGQGPKLLIQFQNNGVVDDSQLPKDRFSAERLKGVDSTLKIQPAKLEDSAVYLCASSLGTNYGYTFGSGTRLTVV.

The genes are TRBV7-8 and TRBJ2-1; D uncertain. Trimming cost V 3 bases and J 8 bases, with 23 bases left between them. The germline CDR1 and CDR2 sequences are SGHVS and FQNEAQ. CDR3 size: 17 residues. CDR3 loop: CASSFLPSHTFGYEQFF. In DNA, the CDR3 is TGTGCCAGCAGCTTTCTCCCGAGCCACACTTTTGGATATGAGCAGTTCTTC.

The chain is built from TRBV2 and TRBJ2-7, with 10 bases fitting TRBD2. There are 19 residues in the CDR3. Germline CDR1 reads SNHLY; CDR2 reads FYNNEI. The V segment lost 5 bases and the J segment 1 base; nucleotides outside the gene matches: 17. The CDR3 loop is CASSPTGPTSGRRSYEQYF. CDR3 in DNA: TGTGCCAGCAGTCCCACAGGGCCGACTAGCGGGCGCCGTTCCTACGAGCAGTACTTC.

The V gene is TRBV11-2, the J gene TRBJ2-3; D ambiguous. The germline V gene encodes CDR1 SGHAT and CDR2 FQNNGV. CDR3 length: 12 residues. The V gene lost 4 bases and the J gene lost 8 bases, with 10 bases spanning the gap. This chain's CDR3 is CASSSRISTQYF. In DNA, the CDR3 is TGTGCCAGCAGCTCCCGAATCAGTACGCAGTATTTT.

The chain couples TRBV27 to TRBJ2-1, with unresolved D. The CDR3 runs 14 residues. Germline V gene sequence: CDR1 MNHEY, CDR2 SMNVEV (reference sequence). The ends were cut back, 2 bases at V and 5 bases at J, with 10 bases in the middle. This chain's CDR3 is CASSLRSADNEQFF. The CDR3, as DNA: TGTGCCAGCAGTTTAAGATCCGCCGACAATGAGCAGTTCTTC.